The source of this TCR beta chain is a study of technical replicates of blood from several donors. Generated by immunoSEQ multiplex PCR, the TCRdb table keeps only in-frame clones and is missing some. The table includes roughly 12,000 clones, roughly 92% detected once. This TCR was recovered from a human donor in good health. Sequenced sample: PBMCs.

CDR3 sequence (DNA): TGTGCCAGCAGCCCCGCCGGGGCTAACTATGGCTACACCTTC. The encoded protein is CASSPAGANYGYTF. The V and J genes are TRBV7-9 and TRBJ1-2; D unclear. The CDR3 has 14 amino acids. Germline CDR1 is SEHNR and CDR2 is FQNEAQ (reference sequence). V was pared by 5 bases and J by 0 bases, with 10 bases between.